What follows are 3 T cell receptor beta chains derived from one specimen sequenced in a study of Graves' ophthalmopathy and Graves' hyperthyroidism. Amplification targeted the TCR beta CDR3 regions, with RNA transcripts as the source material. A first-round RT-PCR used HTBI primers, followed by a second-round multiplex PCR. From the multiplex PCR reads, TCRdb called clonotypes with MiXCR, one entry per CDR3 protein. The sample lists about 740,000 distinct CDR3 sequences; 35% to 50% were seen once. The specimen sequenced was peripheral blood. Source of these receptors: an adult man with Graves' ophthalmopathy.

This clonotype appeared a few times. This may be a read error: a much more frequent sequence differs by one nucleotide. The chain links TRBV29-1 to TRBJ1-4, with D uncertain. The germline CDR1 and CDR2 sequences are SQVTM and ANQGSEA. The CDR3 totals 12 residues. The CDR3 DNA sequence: TGCAGCGTTGATAGTGCTAATGAAAGACTGTTTTTT. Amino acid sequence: CSVDSANERLFF. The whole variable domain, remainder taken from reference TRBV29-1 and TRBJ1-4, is SAVISQKPSRDICQRGTSLTIQCQVDSQVTMMFWYRQQPGQSLTLIATANQGSEATYESGFVIDKFPISRPNLTFSTLTVSNMSPEDSSIYLCSVDSANERLFFGSGTQLSVL.

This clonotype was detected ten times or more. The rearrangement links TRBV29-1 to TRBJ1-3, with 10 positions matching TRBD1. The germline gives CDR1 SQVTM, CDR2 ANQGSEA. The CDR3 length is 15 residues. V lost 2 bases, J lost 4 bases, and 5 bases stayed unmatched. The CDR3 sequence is CSVEKGQGYGNTIYF. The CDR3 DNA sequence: TGCAGCGTTGAAAAGGGACAGGGGTACGGAAACACCATATATTTT.

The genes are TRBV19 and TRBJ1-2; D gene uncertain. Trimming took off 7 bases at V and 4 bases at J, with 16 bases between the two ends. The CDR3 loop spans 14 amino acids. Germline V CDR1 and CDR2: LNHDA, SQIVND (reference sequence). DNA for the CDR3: TGTGCCAGTAAGATACGGGAGCTATGCTATGGCTACACCTTC. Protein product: CASKIRELCYGYTF.